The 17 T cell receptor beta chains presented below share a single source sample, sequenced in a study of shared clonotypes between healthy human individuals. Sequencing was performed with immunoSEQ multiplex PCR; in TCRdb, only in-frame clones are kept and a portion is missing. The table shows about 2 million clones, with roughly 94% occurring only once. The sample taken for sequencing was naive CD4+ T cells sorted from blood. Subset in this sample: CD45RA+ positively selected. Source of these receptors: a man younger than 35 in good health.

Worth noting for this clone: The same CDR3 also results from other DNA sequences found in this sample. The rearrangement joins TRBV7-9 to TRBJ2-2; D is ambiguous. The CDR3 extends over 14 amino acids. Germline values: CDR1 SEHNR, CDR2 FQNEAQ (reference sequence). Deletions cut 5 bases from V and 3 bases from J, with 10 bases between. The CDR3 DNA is TGTGCCAGCAGCCTCGGGTTTCACACCGGGGAGCTGTTTTTT. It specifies CASSLGFHTGELFF.

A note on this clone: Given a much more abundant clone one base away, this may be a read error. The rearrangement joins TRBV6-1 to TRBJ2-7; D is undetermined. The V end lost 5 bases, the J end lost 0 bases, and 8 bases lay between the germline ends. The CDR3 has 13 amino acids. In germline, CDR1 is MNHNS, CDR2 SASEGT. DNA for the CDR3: TGTGCCAGCAGTCCGGGCAGCTCCTACGAGCAGTACTTC. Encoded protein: CASSPGSSYEQYF.

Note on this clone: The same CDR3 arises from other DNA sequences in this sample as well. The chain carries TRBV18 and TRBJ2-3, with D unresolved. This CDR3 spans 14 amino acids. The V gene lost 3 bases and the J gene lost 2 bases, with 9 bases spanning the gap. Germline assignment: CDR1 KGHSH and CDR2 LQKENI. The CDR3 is CASSPSASTDTQYF. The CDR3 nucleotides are TGTGCCAGCTCACCTTCGGCCTCCACAGATACGCAGTATTTT.

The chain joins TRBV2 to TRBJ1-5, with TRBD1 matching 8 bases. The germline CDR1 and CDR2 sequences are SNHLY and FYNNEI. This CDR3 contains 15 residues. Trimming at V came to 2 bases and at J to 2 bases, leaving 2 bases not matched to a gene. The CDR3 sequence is CASSEQGAGNQPQHF. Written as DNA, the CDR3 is TGTGCCAGCAGTGAACAGGGGGCCGGCAATCAGCCCCAGCATTTT.

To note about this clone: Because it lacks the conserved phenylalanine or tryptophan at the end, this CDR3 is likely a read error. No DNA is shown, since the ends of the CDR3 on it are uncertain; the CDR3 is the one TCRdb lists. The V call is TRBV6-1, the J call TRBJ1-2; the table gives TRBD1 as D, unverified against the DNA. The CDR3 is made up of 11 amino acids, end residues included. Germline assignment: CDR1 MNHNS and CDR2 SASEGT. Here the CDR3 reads CASSENRAFDH.

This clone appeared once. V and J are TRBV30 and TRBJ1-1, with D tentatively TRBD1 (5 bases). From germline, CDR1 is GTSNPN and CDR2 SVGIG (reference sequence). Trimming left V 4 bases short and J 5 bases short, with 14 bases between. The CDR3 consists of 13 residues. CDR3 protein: CAWTGRSGTEAFF. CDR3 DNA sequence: TGTGCCTGGACAGGGCGATCCGGGACTGAAGCTTTCTTT.

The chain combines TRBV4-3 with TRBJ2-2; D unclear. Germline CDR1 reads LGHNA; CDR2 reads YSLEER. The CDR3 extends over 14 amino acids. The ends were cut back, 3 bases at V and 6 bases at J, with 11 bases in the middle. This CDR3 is CASSQAERPGELFF. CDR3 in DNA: TGCGCCAGCAGCCAGGCGGAGCGACCCGGGGAGCTGTTTTTT.

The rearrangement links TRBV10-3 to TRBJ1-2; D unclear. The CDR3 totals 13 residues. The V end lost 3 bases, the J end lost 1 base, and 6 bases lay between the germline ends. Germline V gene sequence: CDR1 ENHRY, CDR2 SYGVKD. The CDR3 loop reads CAISEWINYGYTF. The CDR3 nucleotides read TGTGCCATCAGTGAATGGATTAACTATGGCTACACCTTC.

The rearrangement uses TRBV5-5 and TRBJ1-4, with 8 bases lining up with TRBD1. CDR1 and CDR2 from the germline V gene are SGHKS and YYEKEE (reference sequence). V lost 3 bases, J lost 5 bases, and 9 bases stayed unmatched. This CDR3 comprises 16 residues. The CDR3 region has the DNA TGTGCCAGCAGCTCCGCCCGGGACAGGAAGAATGAAAAACTGTTTTTT. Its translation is CASSSARDRKNEKLFF. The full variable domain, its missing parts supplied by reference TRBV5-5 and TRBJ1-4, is DAGVTQSPTHLIKTRGQQVTLRCSPISGHKSVSWYQQVLGQGPQFIFQYYEKEERGRGNFPDRFSARQFPNYSSELNVNALLLGDSALYLCASSSARDRKNEKLFFGSGTQLSVL.

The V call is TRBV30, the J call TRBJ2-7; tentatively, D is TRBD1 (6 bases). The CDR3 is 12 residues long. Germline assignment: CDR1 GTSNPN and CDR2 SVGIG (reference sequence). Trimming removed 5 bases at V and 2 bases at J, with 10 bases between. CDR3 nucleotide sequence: TGTGCCTGGGCCCGGGACACCTACGAGCAGTACTTC. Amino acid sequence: CAWARDTYEQYF.

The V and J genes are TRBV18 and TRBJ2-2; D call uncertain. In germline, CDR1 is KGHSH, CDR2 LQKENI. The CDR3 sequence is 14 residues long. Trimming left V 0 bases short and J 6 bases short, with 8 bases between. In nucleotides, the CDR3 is TGTGCCAGCTCACCACCAGCCGTCCCCGGGGAGCTGTTTTTT. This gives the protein CASSPPAVPGELFF.

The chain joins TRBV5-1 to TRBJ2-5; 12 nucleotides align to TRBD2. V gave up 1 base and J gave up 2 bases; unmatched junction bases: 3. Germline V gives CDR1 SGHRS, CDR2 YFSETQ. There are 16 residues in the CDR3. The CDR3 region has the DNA TGCGCCAGCAGCTTGACTAGCGGGAGGCCTCAAGAGACCCAGTACTTC. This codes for CASSLTSGRPQETQYF.

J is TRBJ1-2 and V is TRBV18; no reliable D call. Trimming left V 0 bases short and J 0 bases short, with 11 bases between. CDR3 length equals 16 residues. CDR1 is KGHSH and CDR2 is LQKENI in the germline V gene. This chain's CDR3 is CASSPPAVLANYGYTF. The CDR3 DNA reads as TGTGCCAGCTCACCACCGGCGGTGTTAGCTAACTATGGCTACACCTTC.

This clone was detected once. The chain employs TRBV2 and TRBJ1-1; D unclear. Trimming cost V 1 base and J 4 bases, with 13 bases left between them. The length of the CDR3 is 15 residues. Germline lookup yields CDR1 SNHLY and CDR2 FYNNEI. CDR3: CASSEGVSGVTEAFF. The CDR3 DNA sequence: TGTGCCAGCAGTGAAGGGGTGTCAGGTGTCACTGAAGCTTTCTTT.

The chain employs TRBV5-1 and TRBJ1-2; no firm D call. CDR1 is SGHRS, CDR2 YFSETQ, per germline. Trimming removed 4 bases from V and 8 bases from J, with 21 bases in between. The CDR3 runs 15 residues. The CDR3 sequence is CASSPLTSNLEGYTF. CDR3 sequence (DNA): TGCGCCAGCAGCCCATTGACATCCAATCTCGAGGGCTACACCTTC.

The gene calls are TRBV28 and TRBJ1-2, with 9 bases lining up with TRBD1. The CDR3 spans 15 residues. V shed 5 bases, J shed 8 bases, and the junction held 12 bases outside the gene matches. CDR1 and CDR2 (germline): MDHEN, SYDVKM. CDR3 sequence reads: CASSLNTGQGGGYTF. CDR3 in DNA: TGTGCCAGCAGTCTCAACACGGGACAGGGCGGCGGCTACACCTTC.

The CDR3 here is CASINRVYGYTF. CDR3 DNA sequence: TGTGCCAGCATAAACAGGGTCTATGGCTACACCTTC. The chain has TRBV2 and TRBJ1-2; possibly TRBD1 for D (6 bases). CDR1 is SNHLY, CDR2 FYNNEI, per germline. V was trimmed by 7 bases and J by 4 bases, leaving 10 bases between them. The CDR3 has 12 residues. The whole variable domain, remainder taken from reference TRBV2 and TRBJ1-2, is EPEVTQTPSHQVTQMGQEVILRCVPISNHLYFYWYRQILGQKVEFLVSFYNNEISEKSEIFDDQFSVERPDGSNFTLKIRSTKLEDSAMYFCASINRVYGYTFGSGTRLTVV.